This T cell receptor beta chain is drawn from a study of CD8 T cells in ankylosing spondylitis. General study points: What seemed typical of ankylosing spondylitis blood was a TCR beta motif built from several highly homologous variants. Reactive arthritis synovial fluid and blood previously showed some of these motif variants. Reportedly, disease-linked clones are significantly enriched in ankylosing spondylitis patients' matched synovial fluid.

V was trimmed by 4 bases and J by 3 bases, leaving 18 bases between them. The CDR3 extends over 16 amino acids. The TCR beta libraries were generated through quantitative 5'-RACE incorporating molecular barcodes. TCRdb fed the 5' RACE reads into MiXCR, producing one record per CDR3 protein. The data contain about 440,000 distinct CDR3 sequences, 15% to 20% of them singletons. This clonotype has ten or more counts. Its antigen is not identified. This clonotype was obtained from a male donor with ankylosing spondylitis. The sample consisted of blood, either unsorted or a sorted T cell fraction (not recorded which). V usage is TRBV12-3 or TRBV12-4 and J usage is TRBJ1-2; D is perhaps TRBD1 (6 bases). Here the CDR3 DNA reads TGTGCCAGCAGTTGGGGGGGACAACTAAGGTACTATGGCTACACCTTC. Its translation is CASSWGGQLRYYGYTF.